This passage covers 5 T cell receptor beta chains from one sample sequenced in a study of shared clonotypes between healthy human individuals. Sequencing was performed with immunoSEQ multiplex PCR; in TCRdb, only in-frame clones are kept and a portion is missing. Of some 660,000 clones listed, 55% to 85% are singletons. Input material: memory CD4+ T cells sorted from blood. Subset noted: CD45RA-negative fraction. The receptors stem from a woman aged 25 to 39 in good health.

On this clone itself: Other DNA sequences in this sample translate to the same CDR3. The chain has TRBV7-9 and TRBJ2-7; D ambiguous. V was shortened by 0 bases and J by 0 bases, with 3 bases between the two germline ends. The V gene's germline CDR1 is SEHNR and CDR2 FQNEAQ (reference sequence). This CDR3 is 13 amino acids long. The CDR3 loop is CASSLADSYEQYF. The CDR3 nucleotides read TGTGCCAGCAGCTTAGCCGACTCCTACGAGCAGTACTTC. Full variable domain (outside the CDR3, taken from reference TRBV7-9 and TRBJ2-7): DTGVSQNPRHKITKRGQNVTFRCDPISEHNRLYWYRQTLGQGPEFLTYFQNEAQLEKSRLLSDRFSAERPKGSFSTLEIQRTEQGDSAMYLCASSLADSYEQYFGPGTRLTVT.

This clone was picked up a small number of times. The rearrangement joins TRBV29-1 to TRBJ2-7, with D maybe TRBD1 (6 bases). Germline values: CDR1 SQVTM, CDR2 ANQGSEA. V was clipped by 6 bases and J by 4 bases, with 10 bases between them. The CDR3 covers 11 residues. The CDR3 coding sequence is TGCAGCGTCGGACAGATGTACGAGCAGTACTTC. Its translation: CSVGQMYEQYF.

The table lists this clone with a few counts. This chain connects TRBV10-3 to TRBJ2-2; TRBD1 matches 10 bases. Germline V lookup: CDR1 ENHRY, CDR2 SYGVKD. V trimming: 9 bases; J trimming: 3 bases; junction bases outside the gene matches: 4. The CDR3 spans 14 residues. The CDR3 protein is CAITGTGDTGELFF. The DNA for the CDR3 is TGTGCCATAACCGGGACAGGGGACACCGGGGAGCTGTTTTTT.

This chain joins TRBV10-3 and TRBJ2-4; D is tentatively TRBD1 or TRBD2 (6 bases each). V lost 3 bases, J lost 6 bases, and 15 bases lay in between. There are 15 residues in the CDR3. Germline V CDR1 and CDR2: ENHRY, SYGVKD. This CDR3 reads CAISETGGDVNIQYF. CDR3 sequence (DNA): TGTGCCATCAGTGAAACCGGGGGCGATGTAAACATTCAGTACTTC.

This clone came up a few times. The sample has other DNA sequences that encode this CDR3 too. This sequence joins TRBV7-9 and TRBJ2-7; D not certain. Per germline, CDR1 SEHNR and CDR2 FQNEAQ (reference sequence). The CDR3 is 12 amino acids. V was pared by 4 bases and J by 3 bases, with 7 bases between. CDR3 bases: TGTGCCAGCAGCTCCAGTGGCTACGAGCAGTACTTC. Protein sequence: CASSSSGYEQYF.